The entry that follows covers one T cell receptor beta chain sequence. This entry comes from a study of preoperative IRX-2 immunotherapy in early breast cancer. The CDR3 totals 17 residues. V was cut by 2 bases and J by 0 bases, with 16 bases left in between. Germline V lookup: CDR1 MDHEN, CDR2 SYDVKM. Sequenced by immunoSEQ multiplex PCR; TCRdb stores in-frame clones only, minus some. The data contain over 25,000 clones, 83% of them singletons. Treatment meaning: preoperative locoregional IRX-2 cytokine immunotherapy. Samples came from a phase Ib trial of preoperative locoregional IRX-2 cytokine immunotherapy.

Sequencing used lymph node tissue, obtained from a patient treated with IRX-2 immunotherapy. The V call is TRBV28, the J call TRBJ1-1; D might be TRBD1 (5 bases). This TCR was sampled from a human donor with breast cancer. This CDR3 reads CASSLHPGRNMNTEAFF. CDR3 in DNA: TGTGCCAGCAGTTTACACCCGGGACGGAACATGAACACTGAAGCTTTCTTT.